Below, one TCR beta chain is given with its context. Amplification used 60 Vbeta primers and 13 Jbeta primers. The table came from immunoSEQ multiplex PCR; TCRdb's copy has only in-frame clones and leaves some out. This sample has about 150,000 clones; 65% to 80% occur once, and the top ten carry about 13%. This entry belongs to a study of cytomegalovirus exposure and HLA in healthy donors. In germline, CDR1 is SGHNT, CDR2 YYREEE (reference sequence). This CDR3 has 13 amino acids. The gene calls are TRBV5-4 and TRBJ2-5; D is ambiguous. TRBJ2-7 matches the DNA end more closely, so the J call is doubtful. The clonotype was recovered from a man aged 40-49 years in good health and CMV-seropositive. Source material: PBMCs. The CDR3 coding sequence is TGTGCCAGCAGCTTCATCCCTTTCCACGAGCAGTACTTC. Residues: CASSFIPFHEQYF.